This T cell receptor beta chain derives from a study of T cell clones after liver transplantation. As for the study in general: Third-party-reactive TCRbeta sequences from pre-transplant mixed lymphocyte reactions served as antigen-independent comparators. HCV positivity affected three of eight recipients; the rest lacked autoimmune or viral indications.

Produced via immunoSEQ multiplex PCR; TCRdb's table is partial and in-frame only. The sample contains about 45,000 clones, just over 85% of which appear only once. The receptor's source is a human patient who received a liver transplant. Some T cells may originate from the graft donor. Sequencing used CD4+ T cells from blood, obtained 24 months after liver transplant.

The CDR3 loop reads CATSSWGRDRAQETQYF. The CDR3 DNA is TGTGCCACCAGCAGTTGGGGTCGGGACAGGGCCCAAGAGACCCAGTACTTC. J is TRBJ2-5 and V is TRBV15; TRBD1 matches 9 bases. V gave up 3 bases and J gave up 1 base; unmatched junction bases: 9. Germline V gives CDR1 LNHNV, CDR2 YYDKDF (reference sequence). This CDR3 is built from 17 residues.